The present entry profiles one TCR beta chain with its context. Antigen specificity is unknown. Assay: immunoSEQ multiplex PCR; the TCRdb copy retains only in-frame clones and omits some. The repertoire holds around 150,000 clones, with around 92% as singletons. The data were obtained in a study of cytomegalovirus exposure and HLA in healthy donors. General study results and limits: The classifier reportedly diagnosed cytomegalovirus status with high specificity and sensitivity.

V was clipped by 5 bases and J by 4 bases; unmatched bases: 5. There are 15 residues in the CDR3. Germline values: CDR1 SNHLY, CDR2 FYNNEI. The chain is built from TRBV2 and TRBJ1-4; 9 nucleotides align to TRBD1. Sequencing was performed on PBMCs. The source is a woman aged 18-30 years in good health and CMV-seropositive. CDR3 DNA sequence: TGTGCCAGCAGTCCTCCGGGACAGGGTAATGAAAAACTGTTTTTT. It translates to CASSPPGQGNEKLFF.